These 16 T cell receptor beta chains share one sample of origin, sequenced in a study of CD8 T cells in Susac syndrome. The RNA, about 0.5 to 1 ug, was put through reverse transcription using random hexamers. TCRdb analysed the immunoSEQ multiplex PCR reads with MiXCR anew, one entry per CDR3 protein. The data hold approximately 150,000 distinct CDR3 sequences, with roughly 95% observed a single time. The material sequenced was CD4+ T cells from PBMCs. All receptors come from a human donor with multiple sclerosis.

The chain has TRBV20-1 and TRBJ2-3; a possible D gene is TRBD2 (8 bases). The germline gives CDR1 DFQATT, CDR2 SNEGSKA (reference sequence). The CDR3 extends over 15 amino acids. Deletions cut 1 base from V and 5 bases from J, with 16 bases between. CDR3 sequence (DNA): TGCAGTGCTAGAGCGGGAGGGGGCGGGGGAGATACGCAGTATTTT. This encodes CSARAGGGGGDTQYF.

This chain joins TRBV24-1 and TRBJ2-7; no firm D call. The CDR3 is 13 amino acids. V gave up 5 bases and J gave up 0 bases, with 7 bases separating them. The germline gives CDR1 KGHDR, CDR2 SFDVKD. The CDR3, as DNA: TGTGCCACCAGTGGCTCTTACTCCTACGAGCAGTACTTC. Translated, it gives CATSGSYSYEQYF.

The table lists this clonotype with a count of one. The chain carries TRBV7-9 and TRBJ2-3; tentative D call: TRBD1 (5 bases). The V end was cut by 5 bases, the J end by 4 bases, with 10 bases between. Germline V gene lookup returns CDR1 SEHNR and CDR2 FQNEAQ (reference sequence). The CDR3 runs to 13 residues. This CDR3 is CASSLRQSDTQYF. The CDR3 DNA follows: TGTGCCAGCAGCCTCAGACAGTCAGATACGCAGTATTTT.

The V and J genes are TRBV24-1 and TRBJ2-2; D is perhaps TRBD2 (6 bases). CDR1 KGHDR and CDR2 SFDVKD come from the germline V gene. Trimming took 2 bases from V and 7 from J, leaving 10 bases between them. The CDR3 loop spans 14 amino acids. The CDR3 DNA is TGTGCCACCAGTGATTGGGACTCTAACGGGGAGCTGTTTTTT. Translating it yields CATSDWDSNGELFF.

The chain is built from TRBV12-3 or TRBV12-4 and TRBJ1-1, with 12 bases that match TRBD1. Germline trimming cut 6 bases from V and 3 bases from J; bases unmatched to any gene: 2. This CDR3 spans 14 amino acids. The CDR3 reads CASRGQGAHTEAFF. In nucleotides, the CDR3 is TGTGCCAGCAGGGGACAGGGGGCGCACACTGAAGCTTTCTTT.

The gene calls are TRBV7-9 and TRBJ2-7; maybe TRBD2 (6 bases). Trimming took off 2 bases at V and 3 bases at J, with 11 bases between the two ends. From germline, CDR1 is SEHNR and CDR2 FQNEAQ (reference sequence). The CDR3 totals 14 residues. CDR3 nucleotide sequence: TGTGCCAGCAGCTTATTTGGAGGGCTCTACGAGCAGTACTTC. Residues: CASSLFGGLYEQYF.

V and J are TRBV5-1 and TRBJ1-1, with D possibly matching TRBD1 (5 bases). CDR1 is SGHRS and CDR2 is YFSETQ in the germline V gene. The CDR3 is 11 amino acids. Deletions cut 6 bases from V and 5 bases from J, with 8 bases between. The CDR3 DNA reads TGCGCCAGCACAGAGGGGACTGAAGCTTTCTTT. It codes for CASTEGTEAFF.

This chain links TRBV12-3 or TRBV12-4 with TRBJ1-1; D unresolved. Trimming stripped 5 bases from V and 0 bases from J, with 7 bases between. The CDR3 extends over 13 amino acids. The CDR3: CASSLHMNTEAFF. CDR3 DNA: TGTGCCAGCAGTCTACACATGAACACTGAAGCTTTCTTT.

This clonotype was counted once. The chain links TRBV3-1 to TRBJ1-2; D may be TRBD1 (6 bases). Germline loops: CDR1 LGHDT, CDR2 YNNKEL (reference sequence). The CDR3 spans 12 residues. V was pared by 2 bases and J by 12 bases, with 13 bases between. The CDR3 DNA follows: TGTGCCAGCAGCCAACAACAGGGAGTCAACACCTTC. The encoded protein is CASSQQQGVNTF.

This clonotype has only a few counts. The chain combines TRBV6-2 or TRBV6-3 with TRBJ1-5, with TRBD1 matching over 9 bases. The CDR3 consists of 15 residues. Germline V lookup: CDR1 MNHEY, CDR2 SVGEGT. V lost 0 bases and J lost 5; bases outside the gene matches: 2. The CDR3 spells CASSYSTGGHQPQHF. CDR3 nucleotides: TGTGCCAGCAGTTACTCGACAGGGGGTCATCAGCCCCAGCATTTT.

This rearrangement joins TRBV28 to TRBJ2-7, with 10 bases aligning to TRBD1. Trimming at V came to 7 bases and at J to 1 base, leaving 10 bases not matched to a gene. The CDR3 loop spans 16 amino acids. The germline CDR1 and CDR2 sequences are MDHEN and SYDVKM. CDR3 DNA: TGTGCCAGCACTGCCACGGGACAGGGGAATTCCTACGAGCAGTACTTC. Its translation is CASTATGQGNSYEQYF. The whole variable domain, filled in from reference TRBV28 and TRBJ2-7, reads DVKVTQSSRYLVKRTGEKVFLECVQDMDHENMFWYRQDPGLGLRLIYFSYDVKMKEKGDIPEGYSVSREKKERFSLILESASTNQTSMYLCASTATGQGNSYEQYFGPGTRLTVT.

The chain links TRBV5-1 to TRBJ2-3; tentatively, D is TRBD1 (6 bases). CDR1 SGHRS and CDR2 YFSETQ come from the germline V gene. The CDR3 contains 16 residues. The V end lost 0 bases, the J end lost 4 bases, and 15 bases lay between the germline ends. Here the CDR3 reads CASSLGVTGKSDTQYF. Here the CDR3 DNA reads TGCGCCAGCAGCTTGGGGGTCACAGGGAAATCAGATACGCAGTATTTT.

This sequence joins TRBV6-5 and TRBJ1-5; no definite D call. Germline CDR1 MNHEY, CDR2 SVGAGI. Trimming left V 8 bases short and J 0 bases short, with 14 bases between. The CDR3 runs to 15 residues. The CDR3 DNA reads TGTGCCAGCGGCAGGCAGCCGTATAGCAATCAGCCCCAGCATTTT. It is translated as CASGRQPYSNQPQHF.

The chain is built from TRBV29-1 and TRBJ1-4; D unresolved. The ends were cut back, 4 bases at V and 3 bases at J, with 6 bases in the middle. CDR1 SQVTM and CDR2 ANQGSEA come from the germline V gene. The CDR3 is 12 amino acids. The CDR3 bases are TGCAGCGTTGCCAGAGCTAATGAAAAACTGTTTTTT. The encoded protein is CSVARANEKLFF.

The rearrangement uses TRBV20-1 and TRBJ2-7, with TRBD2 matching 9 bases. The V gene's germline CDR1 is DFQATT and CDR2 SNEGSKA (reference sequence). The V segment lost 7 bases and the J segment 2 bases; nucleotides outside the gene matches: 3. The CDR3 is 12 residues long. CDR3 sequence (DNA): TGCAGTGTGCGGGAGGGCCCCTACGAGCAGTACTTC. This codes for CSVREGPYEQYF.

This clonotype was counted once. The CDR3 loop is CSVERTAIYNEQFF. In nucleotides, the CDR3 is TGCAGCGTTGAGAGGACGGCTATCTACAATGAGCAGTTCTTC. The V and J genes are TRBV29-1 and TRBJ2-1; D uncertain. The germline V gene encodes CDR1 SQVTM and CDR2 ANQGSEA. V gave up 3 bases and J gave up 3 bases, with 12 bases separating them. The CDR3 runs to 14 residues.